Given below is one T cell receptor beta chain in context. Its antigen is not known. The record originates from a study of cytomegalovirus exposure and HLA in healthy donors. Primers: 60 Vbeta forward and 13 Jbeta reverse. Produced via immunoSEQ multiplex PCR; TCRdb's table is partial and in-frame only. Of 150,000 or so clones in the sample, nearly 10% were seen once. Whole-study results and caveats: CMV antigen specificity of a few CMV-associated chains was confirmed in vitro. Follow-up analysis later connected one missense variant in DCLRE1C with trimming of TCR beta V- and J-genes.

The CDR3 is made up of 13 amino acids. CDR1 is SGHTA, CDR2 FQGNSA, per germline. With V trimmed by 4 bases and J by 5 bases, 4 bases remained unmatched. Sequenced sample: PBMCs. This TCR was sampled from a man in his forties or fifties in good health and CMV-seronegative. J is TRBJ1-2 and V is TRBV7-2, with TRBD1 identical over 7 bases. CDR3 sequence: CASSSTGEYGYTF. The CDR3 DNA is TGTGCCAGCAGCTCCACAGGGGAATATGGCTACACCTTC.